Below, one TCR beta chain is given with its context. Per germline, CDR1 SGHRS and CDR2 YFSETQ. The CDR3 is 18 residues long. Trimming stripped 4 bases from V and 0 bases from J, with 23 bases between. This entry comes from a study of blood T cells in healthy people across ages. Combining a sample-barcoded 5' primer with a J-beta primer mix, a second PCR ran for roughly 6 to 11 cycles. TCRdb recomputed calls from the 5' RACE reads with MiXCR, one row per CDR3 protein. The sample yields 600,000 to 850,000 distinct CDR3 sequences, roughly 25% seen once. These sequences were also reported in another study, on T cells of mothers and their children.

This clonotype was sampled from a boy aged 5 to 17 in good health. Sequences were obtained from blood. The J gene is TRBJ2-7, the V gene TRBV5-1; D possibly corresponds to TRBD1 (5 bases). The CDR3 sequence: CASSAGLEWRTYSYEQYF. The DNA of the CDR3 is TGCGCCAGCAGCGCAGGGTTGGAGTGGCGGACCTACTCCTACGAGCAGTACTTC.